The rows below give T cell receptor beta chains drawn from one sample of a study of control samples from healthy donors and cancer patients. Clones were sequenced by immunoSEQ multiplex PCR, and TCRdb holds only the in-frame ones, with some missing. The sample holds some 150,000 clones, roughly 95% seen once. The sequenced sample consisted of blood. The receptors stem from a woman between 25 and 40 years old in good health. Both conserved end residues are part of each CDR3. D genes are given only for firm matches. For some rows the clone size is stated as once, few or many, or as a class when expanded; others skip it.

clone size | D gene | J gene | V gene | CDR3 length | CDR3 DNA | CDR3 protein
- | TRBD1 | TRBJ1-2 | TRBV6-5 | 15 | TGTGCCAGCAGTTACTTAGGACAGGAAGGCTATGGCTACACCTTC | CASSYLGQEGYGYTF
- | - | TRBJ1-2 | TRBV4-1 | 16 | TGCGCCAGCAGCCAACCCACCTCCAGGGATCACTATGGCTACACCTTC | CASSQPTSRDHYGYTF
- | - | TRBJ2-3 | TRBV19 | 15 | TGTGCCAGTAGTGTCCGGACTACAAGCACAGATACGCAGTATTTT | CASSVRTTSTDTQYF
- | TRBD1 | TRBJ1-6 | TRBV11-2 | 15 | TGTGCCAGCAGCGGTATTACAGGGGTCCAATCACCCCTCCACTTT | CASSGITGVQSPLHF
- | TRBD2 | TRBJ2-7 | TRBV18 | 16 | TGTGCCAGCTCTATTTTCGAGGGCGGGAGTGGGAACGAGCAGTACTTC | CASSIFEGGSGNEQYF
- | - | TRBJ1-5 | TRBV21-1 | 17 | TGTGCCAGCAGCAAAAATCGGGGGACAAAGAACAATCAGCCCCAGCATTTT | CASSKNRGTKNNQPQHF
- | TRBD1 | TRBJ1-4 | TRBV6-6 | 18 | TGTGCCAGCAGTCCCCTTTGGGGGCAGGGGGGAACTAATGAAAAACTGTTTTTT | CASSPLWGQGGTNEKLFF
- | - | TRBJ1-1 | TRBV4-1 | 15 | TGCGCCAGCAGCCAAGATCCGACAGGCCTATTAGCAGCTTTCTTT | CASSQDPTGLLAAFF
- | TRBD1 | TRBJ2-7 | TRBV13 | 15 | TGTGCCAGCAGCTTATTGACAGGGGGTGGGTACGAGCAGTACTTC | CASSLLTGGGYEQYF
- | - | TRBJ2-7 | TRBV5-1 | 13 | TGCGCCAGCAGTCCGCAGACCTTCTACGAGCAGTACTTC | CASSPQTFYEQYF
once | TRBD1 | TRBJ1-1 | TRBV7-9 | 14 | TGTGCCAGCAGCCCGGGACAGTTGAACACTGAAGCTTTCTTT | CASSPGQLNTEAFF
- | - | TRBJ1-5 | TRBV28 | 16 | TGTGCCAGCAGCTCAGCCTCGACAGTAAGCAATCAGCCCCAGCATTTT | CASSSASTVSNQPQHF
- | TRBD1 | TRBJ2-7 | TRBV29-1 | 13 | TGCAGCGTTGCGACAGGGGCCTCCTACGAGCAGTACTTC | CSVATGASYEQYF
once | - | TRBJ1-6 | TRBV28 | 15 | TGTGCCAGCACCCTAGGGGGACATTTAAATTCACCCCTCCACTTT | CASTLGGHLNSPLHF
- | - | TRBJ1-2 | TRBV12-3/TRBV12-4 | 11 | TGTGCCAGCAATTCAGGGGAAGACTACACCTTC | CASNSGEDYTF
- | - | TRBJ1-1 | TRBV5-1 | 14 | TGCGCCAGCAGCCCTACCATGACGAACACTGAAGCTTTCTTT | CASSPTMTNTEAFF
- | TRBD1 | TRBJ2-1 | TRBV27 | 15 | TGTGCCAGCAGTTTTGGGGACAGGGGTGTAAATGAGCAGTTCTTC | CASSFGDRGVNEQFF
- | - | TRBJ1-1 | TRBV28 | 16 | TGTGCCAGCAGTTTGGTTGGGGGACTATCTAGCTCTGAAGCTTTCTTT | CASSLVGGLSSSEAFF
- | - | TRBJ1-5 | TRBV18 | 14 | TGTGCCAGCTCACCACAACAGGCACATCAGCCCCAGCATTTT | CASSPQQAHQPQHF
- | - | TRBJ1-4 | TRBV2 | 13 | TGTGCCAGCTCAGACAAGGCGGAGGAAAAACTGTTTTTT | CASSDKAEEKLFF
- | - | TRBJ2-2 | TRBV5-5 | 14 | TGTGCCAGCAGCTTAAGGACCACTAACGGGGAGCTGTTTTTT | CASSLRTTNGELFF
- | - | TRBJ1-1 | TRBV7-9 | 14 | TGTGCCAGCAGCTTATACGACACGAACACTGAAGCTTTCTTT | CASSLYDTNTEAFF
- | TRBD2 | TRBJ2-3 | TRBV5-1 | 18 | TGCGCCAGCAGCTTGGGATTACTAGCGGAAGGGGGCACAGATACGCAGTATTTT | CASSLGLLAEGGTDTQYF
- | TRBD1 | TRBJ1-1 | TRBV15 | 15 | TGTGCCACCAGCAGGGGGACAGGGGTAGGCACTGAAGCTTTCTTT | CATSRGTGVGTEAFF
- | - | TRBJ1-3 | TRBV15 | 16 | TGTGCCACCAGCAGAGATCTGACAGTCTCTGGAAACACCATATATTTT | CATSRDLTVSGNTIYF
- | TRBD2 | TRBJ2-1 | TRBV2 | 15 | TGTGCCAGCAGGATTACTAGCGGGAGCTACAATGAGCAGTTCTTC | CASRITSGSYNEQFF
- | TRBD1 | TRBJ1-6 | TRBV5-1 | 17 | TGCGCCAGCAGCTTGGTCCCTATACAGGGGTATAATTCACCCCTCCACTTT | CASSLVPIQGYNSPLHF
- | - | TRBJ2-3 | TRBV5-4 | 15 | TGTGCCAGCAGTCCCCTTGGGGAAGGAGCAGATACGCAGTATTTT | CASSPLGEGADTQYF
- | - | TRBJ2-3 | TRBV6-6 | 16 | TGTGCCAGCAGTTACACTAGGCAGGAAAGCACAGATACGCAGTATTTT | CASSYTRQESTDTQYF
- | - | TRBJ1-5 | TRBV4-2 | 15 | TGTGCCAGCAGCGGACACAGGGAGAGCAATCAGCCCCAGCATTTT | CASSGHRESNQPQHF
- | - | TRBJ2-5 | TRBV5-6 | 15 | TGTGCCAGCAGCCCAATCGGAGGGAATGGAGAGACCCAGTACTTC | CASSPIGGNGETQYF
- | - | TRBJ1-4 | TRBV27 | 12 | TGTGCCAGCAGTTTACGGGGTGAAAAACTGTTTTTT | CASSLRGEKLFF
- | TRBD1 | TRBJ2-1 | TRBV2 | 15 | TGTGCCAGCAGTAAGACAAAGGGCAGGGGGAATGAGCAGTTCTTC | CASSKTKGRGNEQFF
- | TRBD1 | TRBJ1-6 | TRBV5-1 | 13 | TGCGCCAGCAGCTCGACAGGGCTTTCACCCCTCCACTTT | CASSSTGLSPLHF
once | TRBD1 | TRBJ1-6 | TRBV25-1 | 16 | TGTGCCAGCACGCGGACGAGCGGACAGGGGAGTTCACCCCTCCACTTT | CASTRTSGQGSSPLHF
- | TRBD2 | TRBJ2-1 | TRBV19 | 15 | TGTGCCAGTAGTCCAAGCGGGGGAGCCTACAATGAGCAGTTCTTC | CASSPSGGAYNEQFF
- | TRBD1 | TRBJ1-2 | TRBV6-1 | 16 | TGTGCCAGCAGTGAGCCGGGACAGCGGGTGGGCTATGGCTACACCTTC | CASSEPGQRVGYGYTF
- | TRBD1 | TRBJ1-6 | TRBV6-6 | 14 | TGTGCCAGCAGCCCGGACAGGGATTTCTCACCCCTCCACTTT | CASSPDRDFSPLHF
- | TRBD2 | TRBJ2-1 | TRBV3-1/TRBV3-2 | 15 | TGTGCCAGCAGCCAGGAGCGGGGGGCCAACAATGAGCAGTTCTTC | CASSQERGANNEQFF
once | - | TRBJ1-2 | TRBV7-9 | 14 | TGTGCCAGCAGCCAGGGAGTGGGAAACTATGGCTACACCTTC | CASSQGVGNYGYTF
- | TRBD2 | TRBJ2-2 | TRBV5-4 | 18 | TGTGCCAGCAGCGGCGCAACCTTAGCGGGAGGCAACACCGGGGAGCTGTTTTTT | CASSGATLAGGNTGELFF
- | TRBD1 | TRBJ2-7 | TRBV30 | 12 | TGTGCCTGGAGTACAGGGGTCTGGGAGCAGTACTTC | CAWSTGVWEQYF
few | - | TRBJ2-3 | TRBV9 | 13 | TGTGCCAGCAGTTTAACGTTTCAGGGACAACAGTATTTT | CASSLTFQGQQYF
- | TRBD1 | TRBJ2-7 | TRBV6-6 | 15 | TGTGCCAGCAGGCTAGGACAGGGTGCCTCCTACGAGCAGTACTTC | CASRLGQGASYEQYF
- | - | TRBJ2-3 | TRBV15 | 16 | TGTGCCACCAGCAGAGCTTCGGGAGCAGTCACAGATACGCAGTATTTT | CATSRASGAVTDTQYF
- | - | TRBJ1-4 | TRBV27 | 14 | TGTGCCAGCAGTTTTGGCCGGGGGTTGGAAAAACTGTTTTTT | CASSFGRGLEKLFF
once | TRBD1 | TRBJ1-1 | TRBV10-3 | 14 | TGTGCCATCAGTGAGACAGGGGTCCTCACTGAAGCTTTCTTT | CAISETGVLTEAFF
- | - | TRBJ2-1 | TRBV24-1 | 12 | TGTGCCACCAGTGACTTTTACAATGAGCAGTTCTTC | CATSDFYNEQFF
- | - | TRBJ1-4 | TRBV25-1 | 16 | TGTGCCAGCAGTGACCCGAGCCCGGGACCAGAGGAAAAACTGTTTTTT | CASSDPSPGPEEKLFF
- | - | TRBJ1-4 | TRBV12-3/TRBV12-4 | 13 | TGTGCCAGCAGTTTGGCCGGAGGGGAAAAACTGTTTTTT | CASSLAGGEKLFF
- | - | TRBJ2-1 | TRBV11-3 | 16 | TGTGCCAGCAGCCCAGAGGTTAGCGGCCCTCTGGGTGAGCAGTTCTTC | CASSPEVSGPLGEQFF
- | - | TRBJ1-6 | TRBV6-1 | 16 | TGTGCCAGCAGTGAAGCGCAAGGGGTCGGGAATTCACCCCTCCACTTT | CASSEAQGVGNSPLHF
- | - | TRBJ2-7 | TRBV19 | 14 | TGTGCCAGTAGTATAGGGCCAGGCTCCTACGAGCAGTACTTC | CASSIGPGSYEQYF
- | TRBD1 | TRBJ2-6 | TRBV5-1 | 17 | TGCGCCAGCAGCCCCTGGACAGGGGGCTCTGGGGCCAACGTCCTGACTTTC | CASSPWTGGSGANVLTF
- | - | TRBJ2-2 | TRBV2 | 14 | TGTGCCAGCAAGGAACACTCGAACACCGGGGAGCTGTTTTTT | CASKEHSNTGELFF
once | - | TRBJ1-2 | TRBV28 | 14 | TGTGCCAGCAGAGGCAGCAGGGTGCACTATGGCTACACCTTC | CASRGSRVHYGYTF
- | - | TRBJ2-3 | TRBV24-1 | 16 | TGTGCCACCAGTGATCCGGGAGAGTCGAGCACAGATACGCAGTATTTT | CATSDPGESSTDTQYF
once | - | TRBJ1-2 | TRBV3-1/TRBV3-2 | 12 | TGTGCCAGCAGCTCCAGAGTCTATGGCTACACCTTC | CASSSRVYGYTF